This T cell receptor (beta chain) was obtained from a study of technical replicates of blood from a handful of donors. The CDR3 has 12 amino acids. Germline CDR1 and CDR2: LNHDA and SQIVND (reference sequence). Between the trimmed V and J ends, which lost 4 bases and 5 bases, there was a span of 9 bases. Produced via immunoSEQ multiplex PCR; TCRdb's table is partial and in-frame only. Among 85,000 or so clones, roughly 94% were seen once, and the ten largest hold 0.2% to 0.3%. The specimen was T cells isolated from PBMCs. The V gene is TRBV19, the J gene TRBJ2-7; D not resolved. The sequence derives from a human donor in good health. The CDR3 loop reads CASSTLQNEQYF. The CDR3 coding sequence is TGTGCCAGTAGTACCTTACAGAACGAGCAGTACTTC. The full variable domain, with the rest looked up from reference TRBV19 and TRBJ2-7, is DGGITQSPKYLFRKEGQNVTLSCEQNLNHDAMYWYRQDPGQGLRLIYYSQIVNDFQKGDIAEGYSVSREKKESFPLTVTSAQKNPTAFYLCASSTLQNEQYFGPGTRLTVT.